Listed below are T cell receptor beta chains from one sample, sequenced in a study of T cell repertoires in cytomegalovirus infection. TCRdb re-called the reads through MiXCR, storing one row per CDR3 protein. The sample comprises 450,000 to 550,000 distinct CDR3 sequences, 16% of which are singletons, and 20% to 30% rests with the top ten. The sequenced sample was CD8+ T cells from PBMCs. Every receptor here comes from a human donor in good health (CMV status not recorded). Some clones in this sample may be carry-over from other donors' samples. The CDR3 runs from the conserved cysteine through the conserved F or W. A D gene is named only where the DNA matches it firmly. Clone size is stated in some rows and not others, as once, few, many or a class when expanded.

abundance | j_gene | v_gene | d_gene | CDR3aa | CDR3nt
few | TRBJ1-2 | TRBV6-5 | - | CASSYTLLRDDNYGYTF | TGTGCCAGCAGTTACACCCTCCTTAGAGACGATAACTATGGCTACACCTTC
few | TRBJ2-1 | TRBV27 | - | CASSLSRNGNEQFF | TGTGCCAGCAGTTTAAGTCGGAATGGCAATGAGCAGTTCTTC
few | TRBJ2-7 | TRBV27 | - | CASRTRGTYEQYF | TGTGCCAGCAGGACCCGGGGTACCTACGAGCAGTACTTC
many | TRBJ1-2 | TRBV6-1 | - | CATTRNQGYYGYTF | TGTGCCACCACCCGGAACCAGGGGTACTATGGCTACACCTTC
- | TRBJ2-1 | TRBV28 | TRBD2 | CASSPGLAGGVQFF | TGTGCCAGCAGCCCGGGACTAGCGGGAGGTGTGCAGTTCTTC
- | TRBJ2-2 | TRBV27 | - | CASSEMGPQNTGELFF | TGTGCCAGCAGCGAAATGGGACCCCAGAACACCGGGGAGCTGTTTTTT
many | TRBJ2-7 | TRBV27 | - | CASSSGTADEQYF | TGTGCCAGCAGTTCCGGGACGGCAGACGAGCAGTACTTC
many | TRBJ1-6 | TRBV10-3 | - | CAISEDSANSPLHF | TGTGCCATCAGTGAAGACAGTGCTAATTCACCCCTCCACTTT
many | TRBJ2-7 | TRBV7-9 | - | CASSQGASGPLSYEQYF | TGTGCCAGCAGCCAGGGGGCTAGCGGGCCACTCTCCTACGAGCAGTACTTC
few | TRBJ2-5 | TRBV28 | TRBD1 | CASSRETGEETQYF | TGTGCCAGCAGCCGTGAAACAGGGGAAGAGACCCAGTACTTC
many | TRBJ1-4 | TRBV6-6 | - | CASSPHTNEKLFF | TGTGCCAGCAGTCCTCATACTAATGAAAAACTGTTTTTT